This TCR beta chain stems from a study of blood T cell repertoires in COVID-19. Under the authors' procedure: Cell counts per sample came from amplifying reference gene primers. Using immunoSEQ multiplex PCR, the repertoire was profiled, and TCRdb retains in-frame clones only, with some absent. Clonal size and the V and J genes are those of that table, whereas D and trimming came from the DNA. The data contain about 180,000 clones, around 85% of them singletons. Trimming removed 7 bases from V and 2 bases from J; junction bases left unmatched: 2. CDR1 is KGHDR, CDR2 SFDVKD, per germline. The CDR3 loop spans 14 amino acids.

This chain uses TRBV24-1 with TRBJ2-5; 11 nucleotides line up with TRBD1. The TCR originated in a human donor with active or convalescent COVID-19. The donor label of this sample is uncertain. Sequences were obtained from peripheral blood. CDR3: CATRGTGGQETQYF. DNA for the CDR3: TGTGCCACCAGAGGGACAGGGGGTCAAGAGACCCAGTACTTC.